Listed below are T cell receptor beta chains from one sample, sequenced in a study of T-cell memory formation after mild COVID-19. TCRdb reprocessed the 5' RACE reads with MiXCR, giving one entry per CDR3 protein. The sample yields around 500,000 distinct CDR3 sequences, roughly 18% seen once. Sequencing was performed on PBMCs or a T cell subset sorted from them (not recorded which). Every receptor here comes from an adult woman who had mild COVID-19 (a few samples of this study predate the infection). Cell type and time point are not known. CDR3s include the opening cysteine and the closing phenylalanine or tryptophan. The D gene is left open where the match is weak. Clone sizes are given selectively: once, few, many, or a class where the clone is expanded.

CDR3 DNA: TGTGCCACCAGTGACCCGACTAGTAGCCTCTTGGATGAGCAGTTCTTC
CDR3 protein: CATSDPTSSLLDEQFF
D gene: NA
J gene: TRBJ2-1
clone size: NA
V gene: TRBV24-1

CDR3 DNA: TGTGCCAGCAGCCATCTGGGACAGGGGGGCGAGCAGTACTTC
CDR3 protein: CASSHLGQGGEQYF
D gene: TRBD1
J gene: TRBJ2-7
clone size: NA
V gene: TRBV3-1

CDR3 DNA: TGTGCCAGTAGTATACCGACAGGAAACACTGAAGCTTTCTTT
CDR3 protein: CASSIPTGNTEAFF
D gene: NA
J gene: TRBJ1-1
clone size: few
V gene: TRBV19

CDR3 DNA: TGTGCCACCAGTGATCATCAGGGAGGGCAGCCCCAGCATTTT
CDR3 protein: CATSDHQGGQPQHF
D gene: NA
J gene: TRBJ1-5
clone size: NA
V gene: TRBV24-1

CDR3 DNA: TGCAGTGCTAGAGATCTCCCCGCTAATATCTACGAGCAGTACTTC
CDR3 protein: CSARDLPANIYEQYF
D gene: NA
J gene: TRBJ2-7
clone size: few
V gene: TRBV20-1

CDR3 DNA: TGTGCCAGTAGTATGATAGGGAACACTGAAGCTTTCTTT
CDR3 protein: CASSMIGNTEAFF
D gene: NA
J gene: TRBJ1-1
clone size: NA
V gene: TRBV19

CDR3 DNA: TGTGCCAGCAGACTCAAGACGGGAGGCGAAGGCTACACCTTC
CDR3 protein: CASRLKTGGEGYTF
D gene: NA
J gene: TRBJ1-2
clone size: NA
V gene: TRBV21-1

CDR3 DNA: TGCAGTGCTAGACAGGGGGTTTTGAACACTGAAGCTTTCTTT
CDR3 protein: CSARQGVLNTEAFF
D gene: TRBD1
J gene: TRBJ1-1
clone size: NA
V gene: TRBV20-1

CDR3 DNA: TGCAGCGTTGGATTTGGGGGCCGGAACACTGAAGCTTTCTTT
CDR3 protein: CSVGFGGRNTEAFF
D gene: NA
J gene: TRBJ1-1
clone size: NA
V gene: TRBV29-1

CDR3 DNA: TGCAGTGCTCGCCCCCAGGGGTCCCCCTACGAGCAGTACTTC
CDR3 protein: CSARPQGSPYEQYF
D gene: NA
J gene: TRBJ2-7
clone size: NA
V gene: TRBV20-1

CDR3 DNA: TGCGCCAGCAGCCAAGTACTAGGGGAGACCTATAATTCACCCCTCCACTTT
CDR3 protein: CASSQVLGETYNSPLHF
D gene: NA
J gene: TRBJ1-6
clone size: few
V gene: TRBV4-3

CDR3 DNA: TGTGCCAGCAGCTTAGGGTACTCCCTTCTCTCTGGGGCCAACGTCCTGACTTTC
CDR3 protein: CASSLGYSLLSGANVLTF
D gene: NA
J gene: TRBJ2-6
clone size: few
V gene: TRBV7-2